This TCR beta chain emerged from a study of response to subunit inactivated influenza vaccine. The CDR3 is 15 amino acids. Trimming shortened V by 4 bases and J by 0 bases, and 14 bases separated the two germline ends. Germline V CDR1 and CDR2: DFQATT, SNEGSKA (reference sequence). A remark on this clonotype: Its specificity is unknown.

Regarding the study as a whole: With each seasonal influenza vaccination, the authors suggested, few new T cells are recruited.

TCRdb re-derived calls from the RT-PCR reads in MiXCR, one entry per CDR3 protein. The sample has about 780,000 distinct CDR3 sequences, around 20% seen once. Sequencing used PBMCs from blood, obtained more than 4 days after vaccination. The receptor was derived from a man aged 50-59 years who received an inactivated influenza vaccine. This rearrangement joins TRBV20-1 to TRBJ2-3, with a possible D match to TRBD2 (6 bases). The CDR3 reads CSATRVAASTDTQYF. As DNA, the CDR3 is TGCAGTGCTACCCGGGTAGCGGCTAGCACAGATACGCAGTATTTT.